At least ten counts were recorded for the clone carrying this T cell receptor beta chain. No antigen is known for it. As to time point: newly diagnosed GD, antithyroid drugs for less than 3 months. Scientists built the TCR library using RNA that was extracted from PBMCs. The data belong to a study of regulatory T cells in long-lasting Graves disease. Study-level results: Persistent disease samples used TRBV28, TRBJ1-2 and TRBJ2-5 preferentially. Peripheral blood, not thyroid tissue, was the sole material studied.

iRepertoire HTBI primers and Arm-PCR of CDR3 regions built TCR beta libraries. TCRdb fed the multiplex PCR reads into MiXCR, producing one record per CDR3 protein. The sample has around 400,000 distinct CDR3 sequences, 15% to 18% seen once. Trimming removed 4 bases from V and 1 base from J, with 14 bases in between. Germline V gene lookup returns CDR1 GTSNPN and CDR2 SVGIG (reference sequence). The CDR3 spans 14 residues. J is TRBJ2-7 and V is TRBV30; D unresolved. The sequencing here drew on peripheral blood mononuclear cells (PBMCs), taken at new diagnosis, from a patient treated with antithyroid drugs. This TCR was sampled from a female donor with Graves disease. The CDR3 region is CAWTASLKSYEQYF. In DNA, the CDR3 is TGTGCCTGGACGGCTAGTCTTAAGTCCTACGAGCAGTACTTC.